These 18 T cell receptor beta chains came from one sample sequenced in a study of T cell repertoires in ileal Crohn's disease. The table came from immunoSEQ multiplex PCR; TCRdb's copy has only in-frame clones and leaves some out. The sample includes roughly 30,000 clones, about four fifths of them seen just once. What was sequenced was ileal tissue. The source of these receptors is an adult with Crohn's disease.

The CDR3 DNA reads as TGTGCCAGAAGACAGGGTCACAATCAGCCCCAGCATTTT. Encoded protein: CARRQGHNQPQHF. The V call is TRBV19, the J call TRBJ1-5, with 7 bases aligning to TRBD1. V shed 9 bases, J shed 3 bases, and the junction held 5 bases outside the gene matches. The V gene's germline CDR1 is LNHDA and CDR2 SQIVND (reference sequence). The CDR3 contains 13 residues.

The V call is TRBV30, the J call TRBJ1-6; 9 bases agree with TRBD1. This CDR3 is built from 14 residues. Germline CDR1 reads GTSNPN; CDR2 reads SVGIG (reference sequence). V lost 0 bases and J lost 10; bases outside the gene matches: 4. The CDR3 is CAWSVGQGGSPLHF. CDR3 DNA: TGTGCCTGGAGTGTGGGACAGGGAGGATCACCCCTCCACTTT. Drawing the rest from reference TRBV30 and TRBJ1-6, the complete variable domain is SQTIHQWPATLVQPVGSPLSLECTVEGTSNPNLYWYRQAAGRGLQLLFYSVGIGQISSEVPQNLSASRPQDRQFILSSKKLLLSDSGFYLCAWSVGQGGSPLHFGNGTRLTVT.

This clone was seen a single time. The chain links TRBV19 to TRBJ1-5, with 9 bases fitting TRBD1. The junction had 5 bases not matched to a gene; V was cut back by 6 bases and J by 5 bases. In germline, CDR1 is LNHDA, CDR2 SQIVND (reference sequence). The length of the CDR3 is 14 residues. CDR3 sequence reads: CASRTGTGYQPQHF. The CDR3 DNA is TGTGCCAGTAGGACCGGGACAGGGTATCAGCCCCAGCATTTT.

The chain employs TRBV6-1 and TRBJ1-5, with no clear D. V lost 3 bases to trimming and J lost 6 bases, with 9 bases between them. This CDR3 is 13 amino acids long. Germline V gene lookup returns CDR1 MNHNS and CDR2 SASEGT. CDR3 DNA: TGTGCCAGCAGTGACTCGTTCGGTCAGCCCCAGCATTTT. Protein: CASSDSFGQPQHF.

The rearrangement uses TRBV6-5 and TRBJ2-1; D is perhaps TRBD2 (6 bases). Germline CDR1 MNHEY, CDR2 SVGAGI. Trimming stripped 0 bases from V and 6 bases from J, with 15 bases between. CDR3 size: 16 residues. CDR3 loop: CASSYSAGPGVNEQFF. CDR3 nucleotides: TGTGCCAGCAGTTACTCGGCGGGACCCGGGGTCAATGAGCAGTTCTTC.

This sequence joins TRBV19 and TRBJ1-6; 7 positions match TRBD1. The V segment lost 6 bases and the J segment 9 bases; nucleotides outside the gene matches: 5. The CDR3 is 13 amino acids. CDR1 and CDR2 from the germline V gene are LNHDA and SQIVND (reference sequence). The CDR3 spells CASSLDRVSPLHF. CDR3 sequence (DNA): TGTGCCAGTAGCCTCGACAGGGTTTCACCCCTCCACTTT.

This rearrangement joins TRBV5-5 to TRBJ2-3, with D possibly TRBD1 on 7 matching bases. The V and J ends lost 3 bases and 2 bases respectively, with 13 bases between them. The CDR3 runs 15 residues. The germline V gene encodes CDR1 SGHKS and CDR2 YYEKEE (reference sequence). CDR3 sequence: CASSWRDSLTDTQYF. CDR3 nucleotide sequence: TGTGCCAGCAGCTGGCGGGACAGCCTCACAGATACGCAGTATTTT.

The chain carries TRBV29-1 and TRBJ1-1, with TRBD1 identical over 8 bases. The ends lost 7 bases at V and 5 bases at J; junction bases unmatched: 9. Per the germline V gene, CDR1 is SQVTM and CDR2 is ANQGSEA. This CDR3 is 13 amino acids long. The CDR3 bases are TGCAGCGGAGCCGGGACAGGTAGAACTGAAGCTTTCTTT. Its protein product is CSGAGTGRTEAFF.

V is TRBV19 and J is TRBJ2-4; 15 bases are a match to TRBD2. The CDR3 is 17 residues long. Germline V gene lookup returns CDR1 LNHDA and CDR2 SQIVND (reference sequence). J lost 7 bases, V lost 5 bases, and 9 bases had no gene match. CDR3 residues: CASSPRTSGGAGNIQYF. As DNA, the CDR3 is TGTGCCAGTAGTCCCAGGACTAGCGGGGGGGCAGGGAACATTCAGTACTTC.

On this clone itself: At one end, the junction sequence differs from germline, possibly due to a read error. This chain uses TRBV30 with TRBJ2-6; 10 bases match TRBD2. The length of the CDR3 is 16 residues. Germline V gene sequence: CDR1 GTSNPN, CDR2 SVGIG (reference sequence). In DNA form, the CDR3 reads TGTGCCTGGAGTGCTAGCGGGAGCTCTCGGGCCAACGTCCTGACTTTC. Protein: CAWSASGSSRANVLTF.

Written as DNA, the CDR3 is TGTGCCAGCAGCCCCTCACAGACTAGCGGGCGGGGCAATGAGCAGTTCTTC. Its protein product is CASSPSQTSGRGNEQFF. The rearrangement joins TRBV9 to TRBJ2-1, with 10 positions matching TRBD2. Per the germline V gene, CDR1 is SGDLS and CDR2 is YYNGEE. CDR3 length equals 17 residues. The V segment lost 4 bases and the J segment 6 bases; nucleotides outside the gene matches: 13.

This clone came up a few times. V is TRBV5-5 and J is TRBJ1-1; 7 bases match TRBD1. The ends lost 5 bases at V and 0 bases at J; junction bases unmatched: 4. The CDR3 has 14 amino acids. Germline V lookup: CDR1 SGHKS, CDR2 YYEKEE (reference sequence). CDR3: CASSPGQMNTEAFF. CDR3 DNA: TGTGCCAGCAGTCCGGGACAGATGAACACTGAAGCTTTCTTT.

V gene TRBV2 combines with J gene TRBJ1-5; TRBD1 aligns across 7 bases. Looked up from germline, CDR1 is SNHLY and CDR2 is FYNNEI. The CDR3 consists of 14 residues. The V gene end was trimmed by 8 bases and the J gene end by 0 bases; junction bases not matched to a gene: 4. In nucleotides, the CDR3 is TGTGCCAGCGGGGGACAGTATAGCAATCAGCCCCAGCATTTT. Amino acid sequence: CASGGQYSNQPQHF.

The chain joins TRBV5-1 to TRBJ1-2; TRBD1 aligns across 8 bases. Unmatched junction bases numbered 10, after V lost 4 bases and J lost 5 bases. The CDR3 extends over 15 amino acids. Looked up from germline, CDR1 is SGHRS and CDR2 is YFSETQ. The CDR3 sequence is CASSISSDRAYGYTF. In DNA form, the CDR3 reads TGCGCCAGCAGCATCTCATCGGACAGGGCATATGGCTACACCTTC.

The CDR3 DNA follows: TGTGCCAGCAGGAGCACAGGGGTTGGCGTGTGGGGCTACACCTTC. Its protein product is CASRSTGVGVWGYTF. The chain couples TRBV28 to TRBJ1-2; 7 bases line up with TRBD1. V trimming: 6 bases; J trimming: 8 bases; junction bases outside the gene matches: 15. CDR3 length: 15 residues. Per germline, CDR1 MDHEN and CDR2 SYDVKM.

In its sample, this clone was seen a few times. The chain links TRBV10-3 to TRBJ2-3, with TRBD1 matching over 7 bases. This CDR3 has 14 residues. V lost 3 bases, J lost 0 bases, and 0 bases stayed unmatched. The V gene's germline CDR1 is ENHRY and CDR2 SYGVKD. The CDR3 loop is CAISDRGSTDTQYF. In nucleotides, the CDR3 is TGTGCCATCAGTGACAGGGGGAGCACAGATACGCAGTATTTT.

V gene TRBV5-1 combines with J gene TRBJ2-7; D may be TRBD2 (6 bases). Per germline, CDR1 SGHRS and CDR2 YFSETQ. The CDR3 sequence is 14 residues long. V shed 4 bases and J shed 5 bases, with 16 bases lying between them. CDR3 nucleotide sequence: TGCGCCAGCAGCCGTTTGGGGGGTTGGGACGAGCAGTACTTC. Protein product: CASSRLGGWDEQYF.

The chain couples TRBV6-1 to TRBJ2-1, with D possibly TRBD2 on 5 matching bases. This CDR3 is 12 amino acids long. The germline V gene has CDR1 MNHNS and CDR2 SASEGT. Trimming stripped 2 bases from V and 7 bases from J, with 6 bases between. CDR3 in DNA: TGTGCCAGCAGTGAATCGGGAAATGAGCAGTTCTTC. Its translation is CASSESGNEQFF.